Sequencing of this TCR beta chain was carried out in a study of human CD8 memory T cell subsets. This CDR3 comprises 16 residues. Germline V lookup: CDR1 MGHRA, CDR2 YSYEKL. Study results and limitations: Going by Chao1 estimates, stem-like memory T cells seemed to be more diverse than precursor exhausted T cells. Whereas effector memory cells differed, stem-like memory and precursor exhausted T cells had comparably high diversity.

In the case of this clonotype: The antigen is not known.

The TCR beta sequencing libraries came from UMI-labeled 5' RACE. TCRdb reprocessed the 5' RACE reads, keeping one entry per CDR3 protein, no DNA. In all, the sample yields fewer than 9,500 distinct CDR3 sequences. Exhausted-like traits marked the TPEX cells, which were CCR7+ PD-1+ TIGIT+ early memory CD8+ T cells. CD8+ T cells were isolated by negative magnetic selection. Each subset gave duplicate vials of approximately 150,000 sorted CD8+ T cells for RNA. Sequencing was carried out using CD8+ T cells from PBMCs. The chain has TRBV4-1 and TRBJ2-1; no DNA is available, so the TRBD1 call from TCRdb remains unchecked. The sequence derives from a human donor in good health. The chain's CDR3 is CASSRPGQGLGNEQFF.